These 21 T cell receptor beta chains share one sample of origin, sequenced in a study of PD-L1 blockade in urothelial cancer. The time point: peripheral blood 6 weeks after treatment start. Profiled with immunoSEQ multiplex PCR; TCRdb holds only in-frame clones, not every one. The sample contains approximately 120,000 clones, roughly 86% of which appear only once. This specimen consisted of PBMCs, obtained around atezolizumab (anti-PD-L1) treatment. These receptors all come from a man between 50 and 59 years old with urothelial cancer.

The V call is TRBV29-1, the J call TRBJ2-1; 8 bases line up with TRBD2. Per the germline V gene, CDR1 is SQVTM and CDR2 is ANQGSEA. This CDR3 spans 13 amino acids. V shed 4 bases and J 7 bases; nucleotides not matched to a gene: 6. Written as DNA, the CDR3 is TGCAGCGTTGTTAAGGCGGGAGGAAATGAGCAGTTCTTC. It specifies CSVVKAGGNEQFF.

The chain is built from TRBV19 and TRBJ1-1; the D is unclear. This CDR3 region has 17 residues. Germline assignment: CDR1 LNHDA and CDR2 SQIVND (reference sequence). V was clipped by 1 base and J by 3 bases, with 18 bases between them. The CDR3 nucleotides read TGTGCCAGTAGTATAGGTGCCGGGAGTTATGGGTACACTGAAGCTTTCTTT. Amino acid sequence: CASSIGAGSYGYTEAFF.

This chain joins TRBV11-2 and TRBJ2-7; D gene uncertain. V lost 2 bases and J 3 bases, leaving 11 bases between the germline ends. This CDR3 region has 14 residues. Germline CDR1 SGHAT, CDR2 FQNNGV. The CDR3 nucleotides read TGTGCCAGCAGCTTACTTTCCAGATTCTACGAGCAGTACTTC. Amino acid sequence: CASSLLSRFYEQYF.

The V gene is TRBV5-1, the J gene TRBJ2-1; TRBD2 agrees at 7 bases. V was clipped by 3 bases and J by 9 bases; unmatched bases: 9. Germline-derived CDR1 and CDR2 are SGHRS and YFSETQ. CDR3 length: 14 residues. The CDR3 region is CASSSGGEGGEQFF. For the CDR3, the DNA is TGCGCCAGCAGCTCCGGTGGGGAGGGCGGTGAGCAGTTCTTC.

V gene TRBV5-6 combines with J gene TRBJ1-5; D not certain. Trimming left V 0 bases short and J 4 bases short, with 14 bases between. CDR3 length: 16 amino acids. CDR1 and CDR2 (germline): SGHDT, YYEEEE. CDR3 bases: TGTGCCAGCAGCTTGGCCCACGGACTCGTAAATCAGCCCCAGCATTTT. Amino acid sequence: CASSLAHGLVNQPQHF.

The chain employs TRBV6-6 and TRBJ2-4, with 12 nucleotides matching TRBD2. With 5 bases clipped from V and 0 bases from J, the junction kept 2 bases outside the gene matches. The germline CDR1 and CDR2 sequences are MNHNY and SVGAGI (reference sequence). This CDR3 is built from 16 residues. The CDR3 reads CASSRLAGVAKNIQYF. CDR3 DNA sequence: TGTGCCAGCAGTCGACTAGCGGGGGTAGCCAAAAACATTCAGTACTTC.

The count of this clone is one. The chain combines TRBV14 with TRBJ2-1; TRBD1 is a possible D gene (5 bases). Germline CDR1 and CDR2: SGHDN and FVKESK. Trimming left V 8 bases short and J 3 bases short, with 5 bases between. The CDR3 totals 11 residues. CDR3 bases: TGTGCCAGCCAGGGCTACAATGAGCAGTTCTTC. This gives the protein CASQGYNEQFF.

The rearrangement uses TRBV28 and TRBJ1-1; 7 bases fit TRBD1. V was pared by 4 bases and J by 8 bases, with 10 bases of the junction left unmatched. The CDR3 has 14 residues. The germline gives CDR1 MDHEN, CDR2 SYDVKM. CDR3 sequence reads: CASSYQGGRMEAFF. In DNA, the CDR3 is TGTGCCAGCAGTTATCAGGGGGGCAGGATGGAAGCTTTCTTT.

This chain connects TRBV30 to TRBJ1-2; D possibly corresponds to TRBD1 (5 bases). The germline CDR1 and CDR2 sequences are GTSNPN and SVGIG (reference sequence). The V end lost 4 bases, the J end lost 0 bases, and 9 bases lay between the germline ends. The CDR3 covers 13 residues. CDR3 loop: CAWTPTANYGYTF. CDR3 coding DNA: TGTGCCTGGACCCCGACAGCTAACTATGGCTACACCTTC.

The J gene is TRBJ2-7, the V gene TRBV6-5; a possible D gene is TRBD1 (7 bases). This CDR3 has 14 residues. Germline lookup yields CDR1 MNHEY and CDR2 SVGAGI. Trimming left V 5 bases short and J 2 bases short, with 13 bases between. In nucleotides, the CDR3 is TGTGCCAGCAGTGGAGGGACAGTTCCCTACGAGCAGTACTTC. Residues: CASSGGTVPYEQYF.

This clone came up a few times. In DNA form, the CDR3 reads TGTGCCAGCAGTCGAGACAGGGGAAAGGGTCAGCCCCAGCATTTT. Encoded protein: CASSRDRGKGQPQHF. The chain uses TRBV2 and TRBJ1-5; TRBD1 aligns across 8 bases. The germline V gene encodes CDR1 SNHLY and CDR2 FYNNEI. CDR3 length: 15 amino acids. The V segment lost 5 bases and the J segment 6 bases; nucleotides outside the gene matches: 9.

This chain connects TRBV7-9 to TRBJ1-2; TRBD1 aligns across 9 bases. J was trimmed by 8 bases and V by 5 bases; bases with no gene match: 3. Germline values: CDR1 SEHNR, CDR2 FQNEAQ (reference sequence). The CDR3 sequence is 12 residues long. DNA for the CDR3: TGTGCCAGCAGCCCTACAGGGGGCGGCTACACCTTC. Protein: CASSPTGGGYTF. Filled out from reference TRBV7-9 and TRBJ1-2, the complete variable domain reads DTGVSQNPRHKITKRGQNVTFRCDPISEHNRLYWYRQTLGQGPEFLTYFQNEAQLEKSRLLSDRFSAERPKGSFSTLEIQRTEQGDSAMYLCASSPTGGGYTFGSGTRLTVV.

The V and J genes are TRBV6-1 and TRBJ2-3; no definite D call. The ends were cut back, 2 bases at V and 0 bases at J, with 9 bases in the middle. The CDR3 is made up of 15 amino acids. CDR1 and CDR2 from the germline V gene are MNHNS and SASEGT. CDR3 in amino acids: CASSEILPSTDTQYF. The DNA for the CDR3 is TGTGCCAGCAGTGAAATTCTTCCTAGCACAGATACGCAGTATTTT.

CDR3 protein: CASSPRWTGLLDGYTF. The CDR3 nucleotides read TGTGCCAGCAGCCCCCGGTGGACAGGCCTCCTCGATGGCTACACCTTC. The chain carries TRBV7-2 and TRBJ1-2; TRBD1 agrees at 7 bases. In germline, CDR1 is SGHTA, CDR2 FQGNSA. This CDR3 contains 16 residues. Trimming at V came to 5 bases and at J to 6 bases, leaving 15 bases not matched to a gene.

The rearrangement links TRBV7-2 to TRBJ2-3; D possibly corresponds to TRBD1 (6 bases). This CDR3 is 17 amino acids long. V dropped 4 bases and J dropped 2 bases, with 19 bases sitting between them. The germline V gene has CDR1 SGHTA and CDR2 FQGNSA. The CDR3 DNA reads TGTGCCAGCAGCTCCCTCTATTCGACAGGAATCACAGATACGCAGTATTTT. Translated, it gives CASSSLYSTGITDTQYF.

This clone was counted only a few times. The J gene is TRBJ1-5, the V gene TRBV19; perhaps TRBD1 as D (5 bases). Germline-derived CDR1 and CDR2 are LNHDA and SQIVND (reference sequence). V lost 6 bases to trimming and J lost 4 bases, with 7 bases between them. This CDR3 spans 12 amino acids. The CDR3 reads CASSQGNQPQHF. For the CDR3, the DNA is TGTGCCAGTAGCCAGGGTAATCAGCCCCAGCATTTT. The whole variable domain, filled in from reference TRBV19 and TRBJ1-5, reads DGGITQSPKYLFRKEGQNVTLSCEQNLNHDAMYWYRQDPGQGLRLIYYSQIVNDFQKGDIAEGYSVSREKKESFPLTVTSAQKNPTAFYLCASSQGNQPQHFGDGTRLSIL.

The chain combines TRBV5-1 with TRBJ1-1; 8 positions match TRBD1. Germline V CDR1 and CDR2: SGHRS, YFSETQ. Trimming cost V 2 bases and J 6 bases; bases outside gene matches: 12. CDR3 length equals 16 residues. The CDR3 DNA is TGCGCCAGCAGCTTCGGACAGGGAGGAGGCAAACCTGAAGCTTTCTTT. Amino acids: CASSFGQGGGKPEAFF. Combining the CDR3 with reference TRBV5-1 and TRBJ1-1 gives the whole variable domain KAGVTQTPRYLIKTRGQQVTLSCSPISGHRSVSWYQQTPGQGLQFLFEYFSETQRNKGNFPGRFSGRQFSNSRSEMNVSTLELGDSALYLCASSFGQGGGKPEAFFGQGTRLTVV.

CDR3 loop: CASSPGTSGRGDTQYF. CDR3 in DNA: TGTGCCAGCAGTCCCGGGACTAGCGGGAGAGGAGATACGCAGTATTTT. V gene TRBV2 combines with J gene TRBJ2-3; 14 bases line up with TRBD2. Germline V CDR1 and CDR2: SNHLY, FYNNEI. V lost 5 bases to trimming and J lost 5 bases; unmatched junction nucleotides: 6. CDR3 length: 16 amino acids.

The J gene is TRBJ2-1, the V gene TRBV15, with a tentative D call TRBD2 (6 bases). The V gene lost 2 bases and the J gene lost 0 bases, with 11 bases spanning the gap. The CDR3 runs to 16 residues. Per germline, CDR1 LNHNV and CDR2 YYDKDF (reference sequence). The CDR3 nucleotides read TGTGCCACCAGCAGATTGGGGACTGCCTCCTACAATGAGCAGTTCTTC. Its translation: CATSRLGTASYNEQFF.

V is TRBV7-8 and J is TRBJ2-7, with a weak D call TRBD2 (6 bases). The CDR3 sequence is 16 residues long. Trimming removed 1 base from V and 0 bases from J, with 13 bases in between. Germline lookup yields CDR1 SGHVS and CDR2 FQNEAQ. CDR3 bases: TGTGCCAGCAGCTTAGTTTCCCAGGGAGGCTCCTACGAGCAGTACTTC. It translates to CASSLVSQGGSYEQYF.

This clone came up a few times. The V gene is TRBV6-1, the J gene TRBJ1-5; 7 bases are a match to TRBD1. Trimming cost V 3 bases and J 1 base; bases outside gene matches: 9. Per germline, CDR1 MNHNS and CDR2 SASEGT. The CDR3 extends over 17 amino acids. The CDR3 region has the DNA TGTGCCAGCAGTGACCTCCAGCTCAGGGGGAGCAATCAGCCCCAGCATTTT. Protein product: CASSDLQLRGSNQPQHF.